One and the same sample provided the 23 T cell receptor beta chains below, sequenced in a study of cytomegalovirus exposure and HLA in healthy donors. PCR involved 60 Vbeta and 13 Jbeta primers. Sequenced by immunoSEQ multiplex PCR; TCRdb stores in-frame clones only, minus some. The sample has fewer than 300,000 clones, about 80% seen once. The sample comprised PBMCs. Receptors were obtained from a girl aged 2-10 years in good health and CMV-seronegative.

The rearrangement joins TRBV10-3 to TRBJ2-6, with a weak D call TRBD1 (5 bases). This CDR3 comprises 11 residues. The germline V gene has CDR1 ENHRY and CDR2 SYGVKD. Trimming cost V 10 bases and J 9 bases, with 10 bases left between them. The CDR3 loop reads CATDTGNVLTF. As DNA, the CDR3 is TGTGCCACCGACACAGGCAACGTCCTGACTTTC.

The V gene is TRBV7-6, the J gene TRBJ2-1, with 12 bases that match TRBD2. V lost 4 bases and J lost 7; bases outside the gene matches: 2. The CDR3 extends over 14 amino acids. Looked up from germline, CDR1 is SGHVS and CDR2 is FNYEAQ. The CDR3 reads CASSSSGGANEQFF. The CDR3 nucleotides are TGTGCCAGCAGCTCTAGCGGGGGGGCAAATGAGCAGTTCTTC.

This chain links TRBV5-1 with TRBJ2-1; TRBD1 matches 9 bases. Per the germline V gene, CDR1 is SGHRS and CDR2 is YFSETQ. V shed 2 bases, J shed 2 bases, and the junction held 2 bases outside the gene matches. The CDR3 sequence is 15 residues long. CDR3 bases: TGCGCCAGCAGCTTTGGGACAGGGCCCTACAATGAGCAGTTCTTC. Protein product: CASSFGTGPYNEQFF. The variable domain in full, completed from reference TRBV5-1 and TRBJ2-1, reads KAGVTQTPRYLIKTRGQQVTLSCSPISGHRSVSWYQQTPGQGLQFLFEYFSETQRNKGNFPGRFSGRQFSNSRSEMNVSTLELGDSALYLCASSFGTGPYNEQFFGPGTRLTVL.

The chain is built from TRBV5-4 and TRBJ1-2, with TRBD1 matching 8 bases. The trim removed 2 bases at V and 4 bases at J, leaving 7 bases unmatched. Germline-derived CDR1 and CDR2 are SGHNT and YYREEE (reference sequence). This CDR3 comprises 15 residues. For the CDR3, the DNA is TGTGCCAGCAGCTTCTCAGGGGGCCCCTCCTATGGCTACACCTTC. Protein product: CASSFSGGPSYGYTF.

In its sample, this clone was seen once. The rearrangement uses TRBV9 and TRBJ2-7, with 9 bases aligning to TRBD1. The V gene's germline CDR1 is SGDLS and CDR2 YYNGEE. This CDR3 has 15 residues. V was clipped by 4 bases and J by 1 base; unmatched bases: 6. CDR3 nucleotides: TGTGCCAGCAGCCCGCGGGGGACAGGGTCCTACGAGCAGTACTTC. Residues: CASSPRGTGSYEQYF.

The chain recombines TRBV7-9 with TRBJ2-7; D is unresolved. V was shortened by 2 bases and J by 3 bases, with 5 bases between the two germline ends. From germline, CDR1 is SEHNR and CDR2 FQNEAQ (reference sequence). This CDR3 has 12 amino acids. This CDR3 is CASSLYSYEQYF. The CDR3 DNA follows: TGTGCCAGCAGCTTATACAGCTACGAGCAGTACTTC.

In this sample, this clone turned up a few times. The chain has TRBV7-2 and TRBJ1-1; D gene ambiguous. CDR1 is SGHTA and CDR2 is FQGNSA in the germline V gene. The CDR3 sequence is 13 residues long. V lost 1 base, J lost 6 bases, and 9 bases lay in between. CDR3 DNA: TGTGCCAGCAGCTTAGTCCGAGGATCTGAAGCTTTCTTT. Encoded protein: CASSLVRGSEAFF.

V is TRBV28 and J is TRBJ2-3; TRBD2 agrees at 13 bases. The CDR3 consists of 18 residues. The V and J ends lost 5 bases and 0 bases, in that order; junction bases with no gene match: 8. Germline V gene lookup returns CDR1 MDHEN and CDR2 SYDVKM. In DNA form, the CDR3 reads TGTGCCAGCAGTGACGGGACTAGCGGGGCTCTTAGCACAGATACGCAGTATTTT. It encodes CASSDGTSGALSTDTQYF.

In its sample, this clone was seen a few times. J is TRBJ2-1 and V is TRBV25-1, with 11 bases aligning to TRBD2. The CDR3 spans 15 residues. Germline V gene sequence: CDR1 MGHDK, CDR2 SYGVNS. Trimming at V came to 3 bases and at J to 8 bases, leaving 6 bases not matched to a gene. CDR3 loop: CASSEPGLAADEQFF. CDR3 DNA sequence: TGTGCCAGCAGTGAGCCGGGACTAGCGGCCGATGAGCAGTTCTTC.

The chain links TRBV5-1 to TRBJ2-1; 8 bases map to TRBD1. The germline CDR1 and CDR2 sequences are SGHRS and YFSETQ. V was pared by 6 bases and J by 0 bases, with 8 bases of the junction left unmatched. The CDR3 has 16 residues. The CDR3 bases are TGCGCCAGCACCTACAGGGGGTCTAGCTCCTACAATGAGCAGTTCTTC. Its translation is CASTYRGSSSYNEQFF.

The rearrangement joins TRBV5-1 to TRBJ2-7, with 10 bases identical to TRBD2. Germline V gene data show CDR1 as SGHRS and CDR2 as YFSETQ. Trimming cost V 1 base and J 1 base; bases outside gene matches: 5. CDR3 length: 16 residues. CDR3: CASSLSPSGSSYEQYF. The CDR3 DNA reads as TGCGCCAGCAGCTTGTCCCCTAGCGGGAGTTCCTACGAGCAGTACTTC.

This rearrangement joins TRBV7-9 to TRBJ2-7; 7 nucleotides line up with TRBD1. The J segment lost 2 bases and the V segment lost 1 base, leaving 2 bases of the junction unmatched. The V gene's germline CDR1 is SEHNR and CDR2 FQNEAQ (reference sequence). CDR3 length equals 14 residues. CDR3 in DNA: TGTGCCAGCAGCTTAGGGGACAGTACCTACGAGCAGTACTTC. Translating gives CASSLGDSTYEQYF.

The chain uses TRBV7-8 and TRBJ2-7; a weak D match, TRBD2 (5 bases). Looked up from germline, CDR1 is SGHVS and CDR2 is FQNEAQ. This CDR3 comprises 12 residues. Trimming took off 6 bases at V and 3 bases at J, with 9 bases between the two ends. The DNA for the CDR3 is TGTGCCAGCAGTCCTGGAGGCTACGAGCAGTACTTC. Amino acid sequence: CASSPGGYEQYF. Drawing the rest from reference TRBV7-8 and TRBJ2-7, the complete variable domain is GAGVSQSPRYKVAKRGQDVALRCDPISGHVSLFWYQQALGQGPEFLTYFQNEAQLDKSGLPSDRFFAERPEGSVSTLKIQRTQQEDSAVYLCASSPGGYEQYFGPGTRLTVT.

V usage is TRBV5-6 and J usage is TRBJ2-5; D is unclear. The DNA matches TRBJ2-7 better at its end, which makes the J call doubtful. The CDR3 is 14 amino acids. The V gene's germline CDR1 is SGHDT and CDR2 YYEEEE. CDR3 DNA sequence: TGTGCCAGCACCTCTCCTTCAGGAAGGCACGAGCAGTACTTC. This codes for CASTSPSGRHEQYF.

This sequence joins TRBV4-1 and TRBJ2-3; D might be TRBD1 (6 bases). The CDR3 runs 15 residues. V lost 2 bases, J lost 7 bases, and 16 bases lay in between. The germline V gene encodes CDR1 MGHRA and CDR2 YSYEKL. The CDR3 DNA reads as TGCGCCAGCAGCCAACGAAACACCCAGGGGAATACGCAGTATTTT. Translated, it gives CASSQRNTQGNTQYF.

This chain uses TRBV20-1 with TRBJ1-1, with a tentative D call TRBD1 (5 bases). Germline-derived CDR1 and CDR2 are DFQATT and SNEGSKA (reference sequence). This CDR3 is built from 11 residues. CDR3 in amino acids: CSKGTEGVAFF. CDR3 coding DNA: TGCAGCAAAGGGACTGAAGGGGTAGCTTTCTTT.

This clone was counted once. CDR3 sequence reads: CASSKTGPNTEAFF. DNA for the CDR3: TGTGCCAGTAGTAAGACAGGTCCGAACACTGAAGCTTTCTTT. The V call is TRBV19, the J call TRBJ1-1, with D possibly being TRBD1 (6 bases). The CDR3 has 14 amino acids. V was trimmed by 4 bases and J by 1 base, leaving 10 bases between them. Per germline, CDR1 LNHDA and CDR2 SQIVND (reference sequence).

This chain uses TRBV11-2 with TRBJ2-5; maybe TRBD2 (7 bases). The CDR3 is 18 amino acids. Germline-derived CDR1 and CDR2 are SGHAT and FQNNGV. V lost 2 bases to trimming and J lost 0 bases, with 19 bases between them. The CDR3 reads CASSLRGLAGANQETQYF. The CDR3 bases are TGTGCCAGCAGCTTAAGAGGCCTGGCGGGGGCCAACCAAGAGACCCAGTACTTC.

The CDR3 loop is CASSSLLDHWGDIQYF. In nucleotides, the CDR3 is TGTGCCAGCAGCTCCCTACTGGACCACTGGGGGGACATTCAGTACTTC. V is TRBV11-2 and J is TRBJ2-4; TRBD2 is a possible D gene (6 bases). V dropped 4 bases and J dropped 8 bases, with 21 bases sitting between them. Germline CDR1 is SGHAT and CDR2 is FQNNGV. The CDR3 length is 16 residues.

This clone was detected a few times. The V and J genes are TRBV18 and TRBJ2-1; D call uncertain. The CDR3 contains 13 residues. V shed 4 bases and J shed 10 bases, with 14 bases lying between them. The germline V gene has CDR1 KGHSH and CDR2 LQKENI. Written as DNA, the CDR3 is TGTGCCAGCTCACGCGAGCCCCTGTTAGAGCAGTTCTTC. It is translated as CASSREPLLEQFF. Full variable domain (rest looked up from reference TRBV18 and TRBJ2-1): NAGVMQNPRHLVRRRGQEARLRCSPMKGHSHVYWYRQLPEEGLKFMVYLQKENIIDESGMPKERFSAEFPKEGPSILRIQQVVRGDSAAYFCASSREPLLEQFFGPGTRLTVL.

The chain links TRBV19 to TRBJ2-5; D perhaps matches TRBD2 (6 bases). The V gene lost 3 bases and the J gene lost 7 bases, with 18 bases spanning the gap. Looked up from germline, CDR1 is LNHDA and CDR2 is SQIVND (reference sequence). This CDR3 region has 15 residues. CDR3 sequence reads: CASSIERRGRGTQYF. Written as DNA, the CDR3 is TGTGCCAGTAGTATTGAACGGAGGGGAAGAGGGACCCAGTACTTC. The variable domain in full, completed from reference TRBV19 and TRBJ2-5, reads DGGITQSPKYLFRKEGQNVTLSCEQNLNHDAMYWYRQDPGQGLRLIYYSQIVNDFQKGDIAEGYSVSREKKESFPLTVTSAQKNPTAFYLCASSIERRGRGTQYFGPGTRLLVL.

The V call is TRBV5-4, the J call TRBJ2-6; tentatively, D is TRBD2 (7 bases). Trimming cost V 5 bases and J 0 bases, with 18 bases left between them. Germline V gene lookup returns CDR1 SGHNT and CDR2 YYREEE (reference sequence). There are 18 residues in the CDR3. The CDR3 is CASRWGGSLISGANVLTF. Written as DNA, the CDR3 is TGTGCCAGCAGGTGGGGGGGCTCTTTAATCTCTGGGGCCAACGTCCTGACTTTC.

The CDR3 nucleotides read TGCGCCAGCAGCTCCAGCGGACTAGCGGAGACCCAGTACTTC. This sequence encodes CASSSSGLAETQYF. This chain links TRBV5-1 with TRBJ2-5, with TRBD2 identical over 9 bases. The J segment lost 5 bases and the V segment lost 3 bases, leaving 5 bases of the junction unmatched. The CDR3 is 14 amino acids. Germline values: CDR1 SGHRS, CDR2 YFSETQ.